This T cell receptor beta chain comes out of a study of cytomegalovirus exposure and HLA in healthy donors. Background on the study: Falling in the Caucasian-associated ancestry cluster were less than 85% of 398 genotyped donors. Study-wide results and caveats: The authors reported that TCR beta sequences could predict HLA-A and HLA-B alleles. These predictions were accurate for most subjects in the first cohort. The study listed 150 to 200 cytomegalovirus-associated TCR beta chains. Reportedly, fewer N-insertions than the roughly 700-donor mean appeared in an Asian-associated ancestry cluster in a later analysis.

Concerning this clone itself: The antigen is undetermined.

This PCR relied on a set of 60 Vbeta primers and 13 Jbeta primers. Libraries were prepared by immunoSEQ multiplex PCR; TCRdb keeps only in-frame clonotypes and omits some of them. The profile covers 30,000 to 45,000 clones, with 45% to 55% appearing a single time and 6.2% taken by the ten largest. J lost 3 bases, V lost 1 base, and 2 bases had no gene match. Germline V gene sequence: CDR1 SGHVS, CDR2 FNYEAQ. The CDR3 extends over 15 amino acids. V and J are TRBV7-6 and TRBJ2-2; 7 bases line up with TRBD1. The sequence was obtained from a woman aged 40 to 49 in good health and CMV-seropositive. Sequenced: PBMCs. The CDR3 sequence: CASSLGQGDTGELFF. The CDR3 DNA reads TGTGCCAGCAGCTTAGGGCAGGGGGACACCGGGGAGCTGTTTTTT. The whole variable domain, filled in from reference TRBV7-6 and TRBJ2-2, reads GAGVSQSPRYKVTKRGQDVALRCDPISGHVSLYWYRQALGQGPEFLTYFNYEAQQDKSGLPNDRFSAERPEGSISTLTIQRTEQRDSAMYRCASSLGQGDTGELFFGEGSRLTVL.